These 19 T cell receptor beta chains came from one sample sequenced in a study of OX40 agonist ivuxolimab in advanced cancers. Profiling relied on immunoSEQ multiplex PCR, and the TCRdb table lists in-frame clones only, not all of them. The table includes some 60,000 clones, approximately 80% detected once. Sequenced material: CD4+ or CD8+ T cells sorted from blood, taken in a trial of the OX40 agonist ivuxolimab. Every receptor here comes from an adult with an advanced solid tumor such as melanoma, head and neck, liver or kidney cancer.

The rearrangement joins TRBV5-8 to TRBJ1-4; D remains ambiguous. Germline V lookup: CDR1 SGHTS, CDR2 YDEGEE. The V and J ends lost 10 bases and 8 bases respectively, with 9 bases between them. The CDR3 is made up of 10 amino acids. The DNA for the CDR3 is TGTGCCCACTTGCAGGAAAAACTGTTTTTT. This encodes CAHLQEKLFF.

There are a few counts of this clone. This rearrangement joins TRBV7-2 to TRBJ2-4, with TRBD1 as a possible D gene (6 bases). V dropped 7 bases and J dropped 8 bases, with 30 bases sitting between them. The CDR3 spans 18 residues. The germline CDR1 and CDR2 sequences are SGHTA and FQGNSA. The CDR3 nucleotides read TGTGCCAGCACCCTCCTAAAGGGGCCGGACAGAGGGATCTACATTCAGTACTTC. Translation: CASTLLKGPDRGIYIQYF. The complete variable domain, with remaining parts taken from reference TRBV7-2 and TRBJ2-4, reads GAGVSQSPSNKVTEKGKDVELRCDPISGHTALYWYRQSLGQGLEFLIYFQGNSAPDKSGLPSDRFSAERTGGSVSTLTIQRTQQEDSAVYLCASTLLKGPDRGIYIQYFGAGTRLSVL.

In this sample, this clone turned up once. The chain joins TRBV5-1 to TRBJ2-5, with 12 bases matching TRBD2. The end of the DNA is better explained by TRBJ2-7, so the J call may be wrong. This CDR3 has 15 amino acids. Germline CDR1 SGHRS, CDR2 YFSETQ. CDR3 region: CASSSGLAGMGEQYF. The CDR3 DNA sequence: TGCGCCAGCAGCTCCGGACTAGCGGGAATGGGCGAGCAGTACTTC.

DNA of the CDR3: TGTGCCAGCAGCTCTAGCTCTGGGGCCAACGTCCTGACTTTC. Protein: CASSSSSGANVLTF. This chain uses TRBV7-6 with TRBJ2-6; no clear D gene. Per germline, CDR1 SGHVS and CDR2 FNYEAQ. The V end was cut by 4 bases, the J end by 0 bases, with 4 bases between. This CDR3 has 14 residues.

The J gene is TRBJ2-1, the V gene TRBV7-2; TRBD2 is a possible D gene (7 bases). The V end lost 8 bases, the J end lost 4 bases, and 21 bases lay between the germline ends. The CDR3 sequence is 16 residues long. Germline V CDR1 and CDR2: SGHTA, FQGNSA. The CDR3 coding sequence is TGTGCCAGCCGGCTTGAGAGGGGGACTACATACAATGAGCAGTTCTTC. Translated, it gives CASRLERGTTYNEQFF.

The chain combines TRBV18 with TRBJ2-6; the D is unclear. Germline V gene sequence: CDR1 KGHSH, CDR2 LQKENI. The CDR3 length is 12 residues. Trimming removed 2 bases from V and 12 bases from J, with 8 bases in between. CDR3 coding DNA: TGTGCCAGCTCACCAAGAGAGACCGTCCTGACTTTC. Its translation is CASSPRETVLTF.

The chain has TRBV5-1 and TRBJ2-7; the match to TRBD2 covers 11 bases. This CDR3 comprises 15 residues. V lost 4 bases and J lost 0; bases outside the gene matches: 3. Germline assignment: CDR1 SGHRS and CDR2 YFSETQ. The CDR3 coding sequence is TGCGCCAGCAGCACCACTAGCGGGAGCTCCTACGAGCAGTACTTC. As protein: CASSTTSGSSYEQYF.

This chain's CDR3 is CASSQNVLGNYGYTF. As DNA, the CDR3 is TGTGCCAGCAGTCAAAACGTATTGGGTAACTATGGCTACACCTTC. The rearrangement joins TRBV7-2 to TRBJ1-2; D not certain. Germline CDR1 and CDR2: SGHTA and FQGNSA. V dropped 6 bases and J dropped 1 base, with 15 bases sitting between them. The CDR3 extends over 15 amino acids.

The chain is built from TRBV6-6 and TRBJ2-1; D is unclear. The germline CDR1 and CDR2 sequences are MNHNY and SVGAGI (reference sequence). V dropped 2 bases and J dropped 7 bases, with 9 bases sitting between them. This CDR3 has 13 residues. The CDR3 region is CASSYATENEQFF. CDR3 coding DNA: TGTGCCAGCAGTTACGCGACTGAGAATGAGCAGTTCTTC.

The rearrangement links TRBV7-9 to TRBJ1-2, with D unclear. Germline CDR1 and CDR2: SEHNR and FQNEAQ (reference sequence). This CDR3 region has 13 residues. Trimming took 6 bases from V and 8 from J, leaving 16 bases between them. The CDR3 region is CASSPPGEVGYTF. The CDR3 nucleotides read TGTGCCAGCAGTCCCCCCGGGGAGGTGGGCTACACCTTC. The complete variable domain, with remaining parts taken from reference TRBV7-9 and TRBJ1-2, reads DTGVSQNPRHKITKRGQNVTFRCDPISEHNRLYWYRQTLGQGPEFLTYFQNEAQLEKSRLLSDRFSAERPKGSFSTLEIQRTEQGDSAMYLCASSPPGEVGYTFGSGTRLTVV.

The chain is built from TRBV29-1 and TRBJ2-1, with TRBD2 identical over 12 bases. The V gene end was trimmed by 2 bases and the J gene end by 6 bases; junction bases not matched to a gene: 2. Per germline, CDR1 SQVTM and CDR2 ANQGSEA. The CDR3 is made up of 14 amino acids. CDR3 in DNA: TGCAGCGTTGAACCGGGACTAGCGGGCAATGAGCAGTTCTTC. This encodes CSVEPGLAGNEQFF.

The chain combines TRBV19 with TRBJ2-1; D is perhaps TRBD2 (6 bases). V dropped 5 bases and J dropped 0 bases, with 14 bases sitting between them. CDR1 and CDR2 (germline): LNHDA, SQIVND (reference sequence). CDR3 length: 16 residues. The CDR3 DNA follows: TGTGCCAGTAGTCCACTAGCTGTTAGCTCCTACAATGAGCAGTTCTTC. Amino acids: CASSPLAVSSYNEQFF.

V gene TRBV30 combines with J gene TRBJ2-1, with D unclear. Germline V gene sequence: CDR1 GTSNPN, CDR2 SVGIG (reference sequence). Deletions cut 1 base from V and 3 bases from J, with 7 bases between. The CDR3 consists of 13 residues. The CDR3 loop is CAWSGQSYNEQFF. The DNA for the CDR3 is TGTGCCTGGAGTGGGCAGAGCTACAATGAGCAGTTCTTC.

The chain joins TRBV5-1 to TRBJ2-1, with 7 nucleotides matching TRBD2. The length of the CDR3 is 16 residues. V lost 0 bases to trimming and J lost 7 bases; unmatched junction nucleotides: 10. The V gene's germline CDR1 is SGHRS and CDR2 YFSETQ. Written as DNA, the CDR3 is TGCGCCAGCAGCTTGGATCTGGCGGGAGTCCGAAATGAGCAGTTCTTC. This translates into CASSLDLAGVRNEQFF.

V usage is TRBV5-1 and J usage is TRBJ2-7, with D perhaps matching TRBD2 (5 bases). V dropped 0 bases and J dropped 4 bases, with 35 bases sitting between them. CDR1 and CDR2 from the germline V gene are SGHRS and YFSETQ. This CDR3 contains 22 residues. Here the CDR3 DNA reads TGCGCCAGCAGCTTGGGGGGAGTTCGGTGGGGTGGAAATGGTATAGCTGTGTACGAGCAGTACTTC. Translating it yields CASSLGGVRWGGNGIAVYEQYF.

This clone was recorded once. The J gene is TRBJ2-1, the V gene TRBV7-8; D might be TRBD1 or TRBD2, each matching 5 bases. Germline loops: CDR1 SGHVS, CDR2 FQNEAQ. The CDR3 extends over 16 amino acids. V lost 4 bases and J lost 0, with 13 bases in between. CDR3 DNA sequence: TGTGCCAGCAGCTCCCGGGGCGGCAGCTCCTACAATGAGCAGTTCTTC. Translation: CASSSRGGSSYNEQFF.

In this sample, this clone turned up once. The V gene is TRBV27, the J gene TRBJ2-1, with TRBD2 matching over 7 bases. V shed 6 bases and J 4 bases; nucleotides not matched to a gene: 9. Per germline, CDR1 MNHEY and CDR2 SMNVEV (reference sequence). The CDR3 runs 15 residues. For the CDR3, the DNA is TGTGCCAGCAGAATGAGGGCTAGCGGTTACAATGAGCAGTTCTTC. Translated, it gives CASRMRASGYNEQFF.

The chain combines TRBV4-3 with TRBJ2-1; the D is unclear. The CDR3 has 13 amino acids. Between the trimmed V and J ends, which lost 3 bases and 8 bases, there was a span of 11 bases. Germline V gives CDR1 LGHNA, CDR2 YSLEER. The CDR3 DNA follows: TGCGCCAGCAGCCACCCAGACGTGGATGAGCAGTTCTTC. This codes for CASSHPDVDEQFF.

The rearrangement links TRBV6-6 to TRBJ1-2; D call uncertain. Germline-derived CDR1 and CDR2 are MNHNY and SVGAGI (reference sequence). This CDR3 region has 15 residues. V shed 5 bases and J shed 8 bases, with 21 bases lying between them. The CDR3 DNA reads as TGTGCCAGCAGTACCCCCACCGGGCGAGGAGAGGGCTACACCTTC. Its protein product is CASSTPTGRGEGYTF.